The source of this TCR beta chain is a study of shared clonotypes between healthy human individuals. The study's findings and limits: Richness estimates generally favored naive over memory subsets. Non-shared clonotypes were found to have lower generation probabilities than the clonotypes that were shared by all four of the sorted-subset donors. It was anticipated that sequencing depth would influence how many clonotypes donors shared.

Here immunoSEQ multiplex PCR was the method, and the copy in TCRdb shows in-frame clones only, minus some. This table holds around 720,000 clones, less than 80% found once. Worth noting for this clone: The antigen remains unidentified.

This clonotype originated in a woman aged 25 to 39 in good health. The sequenced sample consisted of memory CD4+ T cells sorted from blood. Noted subset: CD45RA-negative fraction.

The CDR3 region has the DNA TGTGCCAGCAGTTTATCGCTAATTACCTCCTACAATGAGCAGTTCTTC. As protein: CASSLSLITSYNEQFF. V usage is TRBV27 and J usage is TRBJ2-1; D ambiguous. The V gene lost 0 bases and the J gene lost 0 bases, with 9 bases spanning the gap. This CDR3 is 16 amino acids long. CDR1 MNHEY and CDR2 SMNVEV come from the germline V gene (reference sequence).